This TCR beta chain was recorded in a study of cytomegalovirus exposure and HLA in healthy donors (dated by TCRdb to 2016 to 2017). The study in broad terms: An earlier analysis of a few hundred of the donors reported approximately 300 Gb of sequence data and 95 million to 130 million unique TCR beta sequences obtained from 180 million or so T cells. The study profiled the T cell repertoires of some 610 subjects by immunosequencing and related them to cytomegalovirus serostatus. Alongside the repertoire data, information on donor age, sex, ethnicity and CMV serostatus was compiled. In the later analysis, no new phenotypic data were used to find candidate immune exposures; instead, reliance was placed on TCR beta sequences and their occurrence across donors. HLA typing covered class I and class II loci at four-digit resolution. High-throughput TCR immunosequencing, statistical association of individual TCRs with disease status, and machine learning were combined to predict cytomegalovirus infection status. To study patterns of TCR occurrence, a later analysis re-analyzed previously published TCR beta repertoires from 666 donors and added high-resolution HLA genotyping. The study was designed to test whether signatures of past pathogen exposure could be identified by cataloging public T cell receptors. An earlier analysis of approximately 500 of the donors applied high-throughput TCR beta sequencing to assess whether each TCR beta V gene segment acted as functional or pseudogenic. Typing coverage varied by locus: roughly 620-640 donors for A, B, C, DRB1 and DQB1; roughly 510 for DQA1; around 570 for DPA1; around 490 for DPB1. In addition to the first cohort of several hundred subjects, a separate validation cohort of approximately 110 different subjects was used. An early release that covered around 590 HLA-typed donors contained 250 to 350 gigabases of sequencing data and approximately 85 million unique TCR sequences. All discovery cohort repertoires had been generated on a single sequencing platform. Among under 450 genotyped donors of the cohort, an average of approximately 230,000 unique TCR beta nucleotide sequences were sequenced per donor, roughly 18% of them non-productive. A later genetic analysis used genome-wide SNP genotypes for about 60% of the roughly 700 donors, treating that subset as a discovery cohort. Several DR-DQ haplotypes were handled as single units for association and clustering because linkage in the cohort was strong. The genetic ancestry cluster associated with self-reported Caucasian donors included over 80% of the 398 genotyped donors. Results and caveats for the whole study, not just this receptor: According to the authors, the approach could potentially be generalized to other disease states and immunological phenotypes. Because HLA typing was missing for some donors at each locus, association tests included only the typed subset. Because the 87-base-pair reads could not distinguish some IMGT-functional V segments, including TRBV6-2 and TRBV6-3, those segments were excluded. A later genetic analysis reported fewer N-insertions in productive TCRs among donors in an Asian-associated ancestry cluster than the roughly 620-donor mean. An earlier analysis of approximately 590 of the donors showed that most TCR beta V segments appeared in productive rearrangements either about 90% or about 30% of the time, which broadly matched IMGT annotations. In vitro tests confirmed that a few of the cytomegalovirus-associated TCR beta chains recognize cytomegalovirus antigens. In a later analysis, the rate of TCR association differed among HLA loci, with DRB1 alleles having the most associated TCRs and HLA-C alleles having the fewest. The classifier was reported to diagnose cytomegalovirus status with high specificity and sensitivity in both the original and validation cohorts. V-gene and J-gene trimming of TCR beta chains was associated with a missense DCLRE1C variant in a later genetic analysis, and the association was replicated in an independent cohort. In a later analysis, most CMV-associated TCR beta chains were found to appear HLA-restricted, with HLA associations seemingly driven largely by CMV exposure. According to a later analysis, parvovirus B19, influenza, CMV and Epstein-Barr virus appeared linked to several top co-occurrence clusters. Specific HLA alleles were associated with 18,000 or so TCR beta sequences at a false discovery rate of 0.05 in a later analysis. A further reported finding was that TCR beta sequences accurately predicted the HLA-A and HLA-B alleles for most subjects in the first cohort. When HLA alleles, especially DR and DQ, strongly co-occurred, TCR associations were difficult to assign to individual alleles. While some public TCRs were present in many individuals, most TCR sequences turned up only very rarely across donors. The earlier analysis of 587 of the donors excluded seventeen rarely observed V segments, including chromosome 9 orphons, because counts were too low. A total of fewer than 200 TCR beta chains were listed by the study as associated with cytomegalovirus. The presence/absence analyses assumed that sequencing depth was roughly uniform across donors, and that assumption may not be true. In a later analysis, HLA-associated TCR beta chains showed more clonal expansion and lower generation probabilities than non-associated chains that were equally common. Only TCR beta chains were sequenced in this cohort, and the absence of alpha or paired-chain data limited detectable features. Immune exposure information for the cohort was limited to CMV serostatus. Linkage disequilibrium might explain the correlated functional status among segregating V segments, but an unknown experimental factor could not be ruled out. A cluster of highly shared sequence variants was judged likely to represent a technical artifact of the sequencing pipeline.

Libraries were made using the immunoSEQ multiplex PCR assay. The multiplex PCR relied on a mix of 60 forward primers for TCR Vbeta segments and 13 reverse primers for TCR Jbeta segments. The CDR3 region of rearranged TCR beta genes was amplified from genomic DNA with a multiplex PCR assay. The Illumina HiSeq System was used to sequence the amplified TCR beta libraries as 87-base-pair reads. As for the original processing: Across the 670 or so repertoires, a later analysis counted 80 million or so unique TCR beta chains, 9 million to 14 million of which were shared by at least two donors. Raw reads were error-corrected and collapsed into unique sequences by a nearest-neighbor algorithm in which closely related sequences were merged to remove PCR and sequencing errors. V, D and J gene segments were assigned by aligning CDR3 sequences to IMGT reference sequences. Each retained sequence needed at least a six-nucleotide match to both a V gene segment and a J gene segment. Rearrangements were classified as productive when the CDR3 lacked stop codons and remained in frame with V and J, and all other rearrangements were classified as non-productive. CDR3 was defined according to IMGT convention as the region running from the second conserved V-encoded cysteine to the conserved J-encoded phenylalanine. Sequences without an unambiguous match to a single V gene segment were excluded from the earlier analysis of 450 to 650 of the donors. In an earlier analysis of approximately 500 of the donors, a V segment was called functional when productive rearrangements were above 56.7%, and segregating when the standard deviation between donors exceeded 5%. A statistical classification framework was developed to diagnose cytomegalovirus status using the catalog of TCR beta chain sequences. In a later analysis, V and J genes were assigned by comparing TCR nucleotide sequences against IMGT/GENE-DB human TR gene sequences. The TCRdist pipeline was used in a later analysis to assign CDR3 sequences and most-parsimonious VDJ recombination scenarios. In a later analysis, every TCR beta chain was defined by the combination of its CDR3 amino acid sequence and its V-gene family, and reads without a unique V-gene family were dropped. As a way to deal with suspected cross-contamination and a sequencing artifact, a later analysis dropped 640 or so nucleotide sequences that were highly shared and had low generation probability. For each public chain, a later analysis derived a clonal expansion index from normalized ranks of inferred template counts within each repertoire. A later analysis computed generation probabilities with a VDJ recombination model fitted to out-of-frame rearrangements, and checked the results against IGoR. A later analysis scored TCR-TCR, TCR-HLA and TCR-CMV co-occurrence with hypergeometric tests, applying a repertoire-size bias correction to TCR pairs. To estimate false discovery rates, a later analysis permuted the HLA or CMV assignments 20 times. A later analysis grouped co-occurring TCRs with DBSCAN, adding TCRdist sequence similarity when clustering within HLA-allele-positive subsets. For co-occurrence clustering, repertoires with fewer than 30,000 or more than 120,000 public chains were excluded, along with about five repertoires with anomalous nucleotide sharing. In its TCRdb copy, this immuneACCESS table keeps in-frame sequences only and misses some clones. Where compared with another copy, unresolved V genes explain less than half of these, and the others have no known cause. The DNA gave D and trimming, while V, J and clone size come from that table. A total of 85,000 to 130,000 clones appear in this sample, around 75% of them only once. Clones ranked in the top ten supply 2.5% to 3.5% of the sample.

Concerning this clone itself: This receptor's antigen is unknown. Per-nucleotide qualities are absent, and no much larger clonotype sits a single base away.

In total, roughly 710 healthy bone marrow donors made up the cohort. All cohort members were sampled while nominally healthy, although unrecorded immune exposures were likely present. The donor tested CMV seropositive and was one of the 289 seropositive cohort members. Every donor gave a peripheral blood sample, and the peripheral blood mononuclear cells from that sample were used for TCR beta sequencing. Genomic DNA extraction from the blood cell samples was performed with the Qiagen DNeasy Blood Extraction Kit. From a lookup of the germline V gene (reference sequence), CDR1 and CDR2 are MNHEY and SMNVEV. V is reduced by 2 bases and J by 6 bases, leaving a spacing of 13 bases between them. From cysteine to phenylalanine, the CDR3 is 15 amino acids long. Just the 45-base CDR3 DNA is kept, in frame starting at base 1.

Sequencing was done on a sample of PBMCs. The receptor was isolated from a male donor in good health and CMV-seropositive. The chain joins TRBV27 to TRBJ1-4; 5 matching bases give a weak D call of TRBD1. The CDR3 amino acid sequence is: CASSLMQGGYEKLFF. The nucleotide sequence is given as TGTGCCAGCAGTTTAATGCAGGGTGGTTATGAAAAACTGTTTTTT.